The source of this T cell receptor (beta chain) is a study of T cells in Graves' hyperthyroidism and ophthalmopathy. From RNA transcripts, TCR beta CDR3 regions were amplified. With the HTBI primer set, the TCR CDR3 went through a first round of RT-PCR. Each CDR3 protein is one row after TCRdb ran MiXCR on the multiplex PCR reads. The sample records about 410,000 distinct CDR3 sequences, more than 14% being singletons. This clonotype was counted ten times or more. Its specificity is unknown. Findings and caveats of the study: A model of 13 V-J pairs discriminated ophthalmopathy from stable hyperthyroidism.

Germline-derived CDR1 and CDR2 are DFQATT and SNEGSKA (reference sequence). CDR3 length equals 12 residues. The sequence was collected from a woman aged 25-40 years with Graves' ophthalmopathy. The source material was blood. This rearrangement joins TRBV20-1 to TRBJ1-2, with 10 bases identical to TRBD1. CDR3 coding DNA: TGCACCGAGGACAGGGGGGACTATGGCTACACCTTC. It yields the protein CTEDRGDYGYTF.